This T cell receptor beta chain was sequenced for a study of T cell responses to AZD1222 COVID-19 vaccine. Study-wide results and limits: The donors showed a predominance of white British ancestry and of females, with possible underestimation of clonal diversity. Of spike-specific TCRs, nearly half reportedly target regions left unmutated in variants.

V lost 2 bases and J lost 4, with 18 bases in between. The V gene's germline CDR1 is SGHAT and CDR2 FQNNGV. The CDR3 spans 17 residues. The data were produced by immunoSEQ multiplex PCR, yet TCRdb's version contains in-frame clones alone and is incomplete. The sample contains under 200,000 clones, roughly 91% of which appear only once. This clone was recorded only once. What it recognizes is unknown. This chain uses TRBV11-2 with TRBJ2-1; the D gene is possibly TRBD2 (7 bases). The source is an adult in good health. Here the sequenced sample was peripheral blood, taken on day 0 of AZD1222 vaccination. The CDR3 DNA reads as TGTGCCAGCAGCTTACTCGGAGGGGGGGGATGGTACAATGAGCAGTTCTTC. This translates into CASSLLGGGGWYNEQFF. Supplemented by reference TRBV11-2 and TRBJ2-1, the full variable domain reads EAGVAQSPRYKIIEKRQSVAFWCNPISGHATLYWYQQILGQGPKLLIQFQNNGVVDDSQLPKDRFSAERLKGVDSTLKIQPAKLEDSAVYLCASSLLGGGGWYNEQFFGPGTRLTVL.